This TCR beta chain was found in a study of blood T cell repertoires in COVID-19 (dated by TCRdb to 2018 to 2020). For context, the study as a whole: The collaborator samples originated in the United States, Italy and Spain and spanned the acute and convalescent phases of COVID-19. The repertoires were made available in a free public database intended to serve as a resource for research on the immune response to SARS-CoV-2. The material from the prospective study consisted of cDNA or gDNA derived from T cells, B-cell-depleted T cells, or PBMCs. The samples were drawn from two sources: the first 160 participants of the ongoing ImmuneRACE study, and 1,000 to 1,500 subjects contributed by 6 global collaborators. Deeply sampled blood TCRbeta repertoires from subjects exposed to, actively infected with, or recovered from COVID-19 were included in the dataset. Where available, HLA class I and class II types were obtained from metadata supplied by the sample provider rather than from assay-based typing. Nearly every sample came with metadata listing a de-identified subject ID, COVID-19 status, age in years and sex. Overall study outcomes, separate from this receptor: How much clinical and demographic metadata was included differed by source and by participant, and the metadata was provided uncurated.

The CDR1 and CDR2 encoded by the germline V gene are SGHRS and YFSETQ. At the junction V is shortened by 0 bases and J by 4 bases; bases outside the gene matches: 12. The CDR3 holds 18 amino acids from the cysteine to the phenylalanine. Only the CDR3 part of the read is kept: 54 bases, read in frame from the first base. Each collaborating institution followed its own protocols to collect whole blood in K2EDTA tubes. For TCRbeta analysis, collaborators shipped samples in one of three forms: frozen whole blood, isolated PBMCs, or DNA extracted from either of those sample types. The immunoSEQ Assay, a bias-controlled multiplex PCR, was used to amplify TCRbeta CDR3 regions from genomic DNA. Per the source publication's procedure: Nucleated cell counts per sample were estimated from amplification of reference gene primers within the assay. To quantify the absolute abundance of each unique TCRbeta CDR3 rearrangement, sequence reads were collapsed and filtered. For each sample, productive Simpson clonality was calculated by taking the square root of Simpson's diversity index across productive rearrangements. TCRdb re-hosts the immuneACCESS table, in-frame sequences only. Its copies lack some clones; in the studies checked, an unresolved V gene accounts for under half of them, and the cause for the rest is not known. D and trimming were read from the DNA, whereas the V and J calls and clone size are those reported in that table. The sample table contains fewer than 80,000 clones; only one count was recorded for approximately 78% of them. The ten largest make up 9.7% of the sample.

Comments on this clone: The clone's antigen remains unknown. Per-base quality was not reported, and no clone a single base away is much larger than it.

This chain joins TRBV5-1 to TRBJ2-5; 10 of the junction bases match TRBD2. Material for sequencing was peripheral blood. The sequence came from a woman of 80 years or more with acute or convalescent COVID-19. The CDR3 in this case is CASSLAEAGGRVAETQYF. The DNA sequence follows: TGCGCCAGCAGCTTGGCGGAAGCGGGGGGGCGTGTCGCAGAGACCCAGTACTTC. Full variable domain (CDR3 extended with the reference TRBV5-1 and TRBJ2-5 proteins): KAGVTQTPRYLIKTRGQQVTLSCSPISGHRSVSWYQQTPGQGLQFLFEYFSETQRNKGNFPGRFSGRQFSNSRSEMNVSTLELGDSALYLCASSLAEAGGRVAETQYFGPGTRLLVL.